This T cell receptor (beta chain) was retrieved from a study of early T cells in non-severe SARS-CoV-2 infection. The wider study: Sequencing used unsorted whole-blood bulk RNA, so chains lack pairing.

V shed 7 bases, J shed 7 bases, and the junction held 4 bases outside the gene matches. The CDR3 is 13 amino acids. Individually, cDNA molecules had unique molecular identifiers attached to them. TCRdb re-derived calls from the 5' RACE reads in MiXCR, one entry per CDR3 protein. Of 50,000 to 70,000 distinct CDR3 sequences listed, approximately 9% are singletons. This clonotype originated in an adult who was a healthcare worker with PCR-confirmed SARS-CoV-2 infection or an uninfected control (not recorded which). Sequencing was performed on whole blood. This rearrangement joins TRBV12-3 or TRBV12-4 to TRBJ2-7, with 13 bases that match TRBD2. In nucleotides, the CDR3 is TGTGCCAGCACCCCGGGACTAGCGGGAGAGCAGTACTTC. Amino acids: CASTPGLAGEQYF.